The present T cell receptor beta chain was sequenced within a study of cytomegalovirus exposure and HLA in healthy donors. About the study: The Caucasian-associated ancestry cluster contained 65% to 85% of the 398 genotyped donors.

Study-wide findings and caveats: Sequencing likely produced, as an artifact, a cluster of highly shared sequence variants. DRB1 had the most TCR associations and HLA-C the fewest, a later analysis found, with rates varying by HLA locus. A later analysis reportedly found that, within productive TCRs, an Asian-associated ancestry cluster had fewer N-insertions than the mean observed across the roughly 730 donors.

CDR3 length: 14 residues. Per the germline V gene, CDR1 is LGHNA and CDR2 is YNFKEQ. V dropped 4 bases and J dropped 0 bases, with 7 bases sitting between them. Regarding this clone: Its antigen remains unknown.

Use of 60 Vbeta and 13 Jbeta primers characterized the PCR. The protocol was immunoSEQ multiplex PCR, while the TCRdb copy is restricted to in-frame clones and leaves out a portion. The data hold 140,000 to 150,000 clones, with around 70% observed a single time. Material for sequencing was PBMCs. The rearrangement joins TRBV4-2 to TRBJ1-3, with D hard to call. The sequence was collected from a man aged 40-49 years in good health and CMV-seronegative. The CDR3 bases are TGTGCCAGCAGCCCAGCGAGCTCTGGAAACACCATATATTTT. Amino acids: CASSPASSGNTIYF.